Listed below are T cell receptor beta chains from one sample, sequenced in a study of OX40 agonist ivuxolimab in advanced cancers. Generated by immunoSEQ multiplex PCR, the TCRdb table keeps only in-frame clones and is missing some. The sample holds about 49,000 clones; 81% are singletons and the top ten take about 5.8%. Sequenced material: CD4+ or CD8+ T cells sorted from blood, taken in a trial of the OX40 agonist ivuxolimab. The origin of the receptors is an adult with an advanced solid tumor such as melanoma, head and neck, liver or kidney cancer. CDR3s include the opening cysteine and the closing phenylalanine or tryptophan. The order of the fields is clone size, V gene, D gene, J gene, CDR3 length, CDR3 protein, CDR3 DNA. The D gene is left open where the match is weak. Clone size appears in some rows only: once, few, many, or a class for an expanded clone.

size: .
V: TRBV7-9
D: .
J: TRBJ1-1
length: 14
CDR3: CASTPGGAHAEAFF
DNA: TGTGCCAGCACCCCAGGAGGGGCCCACGCTGAAGCTTTCTTT

size: .
V: TRBV5-6
D: .
J: TRBJ1-1
length: 13
CDR3: CASSSGLGTEAFF
DNA: TGTGCCAGCAGCTCAGGGCTGGGTACTGAAGCTTTCTTT

size: .
V: TRBV28
D: .
J: TRBJ1-1
length: 14
CDR3: CASSLLEGQIEAFF
DNA: TGTGCCAGCAGTTTATTAGAGGGGCAGATTGAAGCTTTCTTT

size: .
V: TRBV9
D: TRBD1
J: TRBJ2-5
length: 14
CDR3: CASSGTGHQETQYF
DNA: TGTGCCAGCAGCGGGACAGGGCACCAAGAGACCCAGTACTTC

size: .
V: TRBV14
D: .
J: TRBJ2-1
length: 13
CDR3: CASSHFGPNEQFF
DNA: TGTGCCAGCAGCCATTTCGGGCCCAATGAGCAGTTCTTC

size: .
V: TRBV28
D: .
J: TRBJ2-7
length: 13
CDR3: CASSPGTWYEQYF
DNA: TGTGCCAGCAGTCCCGGGACTTGGTACGAGCAGTACTTC

size: .
V: TRBV4-2
D: .
J: TRBJ2-1
length: 15
CDR3: CASSQGLGGYNEQFF
DNA: TGTGCCAGCAGCCAGGGTCTGGGGGGTTACAATGAGCAGTTCTTC

size: .
V: TRBV13
D: .
J: TRBJ2-1
length: 12
CDR3: CASSSLGYEQFF
DNA: TGTGCCAGCAGCTCCCTAGGGTATGAGCAGTTCTTC

size: .
V: TRBV29-1
D: TRBD2
J: TRBJ2-7
length: 14
CDR3: CSVETSGTSYEQYF
DNA: TGCAGCGTTGAGACTAGCGGGACCTCCTACGAGCAGTACTTC

size: .
V: TRBV7-6
D: TRBD1
J: TRBJ1-5
length: 16
CDR3: CASSLGPGQYNQPQHF
DNA: TGTGCCAGCAGCTTAGGCCCGGGACAGTACAATCAGCCCCAGCATTTT

size: .
V: TRBV4-3
D: .
J: TRBJ1-4
length: 16
CDR3: CASSQVGYATNEKLFF
DNA: TGCGCCAGCAGCCAAGTGGGGTATGCAACTAATGAAAAACTGTTTTTT

size: .
V: TRBV7-9
D: .
J: TRBJ2-1
length: 12
CDR3: CASSFPGHEQFF
DNA: TGTGCCAGCAGCTTTCCAGGGCATGAGCAGTTCTTC

size: .
V: TRBV6-5
D: .
J: TRBJ2-5
length: 16
CDR3: CASSYSRGTDQETQYF
DNA: TGTGCCAGCAGTTACTCCCGGGGGACAGACCAAGAGACCCAGTACTTC

size: .
V: TRBV30
D: .
J: TRBJ1-5
length: 15
CDR3: CAWSTSGASNQPQHF
DNA: TGTGCCTGGAGTACCTCAGGGGCTAGCAATCAGCCCCAGCATTTT

size: .
V: TRBV11-2
D: TRBD2
J: TRBJ2-1
length: 15
CDR3: CASSLASGGVDEQFF
DNA: TGTGCCAGCAGCTTGGCTAGCGGGGGGGTCGATGAGCAGTTCTTC

size: .
V: TRBV7-6
D: TRBD1
J: TRBJ2-2
length: 13
CDR3: CASSPRGTGELFF
DNA: TGTGCCAGCAGCCCCAGGGGGACCGGGGAGCTGTTTTTT

size: once
V: TRBV7-8
D: .
J: TRBJ1-2
length: 16
CDR3: CASSLSGRTSLYGYTF
DNA: TGTGCCAGCAGCTTATCGGGCAGGACCTCCCTCTATGGCTACACCTTC

size: .
V: TRBV4-3
D: .
J: TRBJ1-1
length: 13
CDR3: CASRAVMNTEAFF
DNA: TGCGCCAGCAGGGCAGTCATGAACACTGAAGCTTTCTTT

size: .
V: TRBV4-3
D: .
J: TRBJ2-1
length: 15
CDR3: CASSQDNGFQGEQFF
DNA: TGCGCCAGCAGCCAAGATAACGGGTTCCAGGGAGAGCAGTTCTTC

size: .
V: TRBV4-1
D: .
J: TRBJ2-2
length: 12
CDR3: CASSGDTGELFF
DNA: TGCGCCAGCAGTGGGGACACCGGGGAGCTGTTTTTT

size: .
V: TRBV6-5
D: .
J: TRBJ2-1
length: 16
CDR3: CASSYSTGDHYNEQFF
DNA: TGTGCCAGCAGTTACTCGACGGGGGACCACTACAATGAGCAGTTCTTC

size: .
V: TRBV4-3
D: .
J: TRBJ2-2
length: 14
CDR3: CASSHNGQTGELFF
DNA: TGCGCCAGCAGTCATAACGGGCAGACCGGGGAGCTGTTTTTT

size: .
V: TRBV7-9
D: TRBD1
J: TRBJ2-5
length: 17
CDR3: CASSPFPGQGSRETQYF
DNA: TGTGCCAGCAGCCCATTCCCGGGACAGGGGAGTCGCGAGACCCAGTACTTC

size: .
V: TRBV28
D: TRBD1
J: TRBJ2-7
length: 16
CDR3: CASSTSAGTEPYEQYF
DNA: TGTGCCAGCAGCACCTCAGCCGGGACAGAGCCCTACGAGCAGTACTTC

size: .
V: TRBV7-9
D: .
J: TRBJ2-7
length: 13
CDR3: CASSALTVIGQYF
DNA: TGTGCCAGCAGCGCCCTGACAGTAATCGGGCAGTACTTC

size: .
V: TRBV28
D: .
J: TRBJ1-2
length: 13
CDR3: CASSFGGEYGYTF
DNA: TGTGCCAGCAGTTTCGGCGGAGAATATGGCTACACCTTC

size: .
V: TRBV19
D: .
J: TRBJ2-7
length: 14
CDR3: CASQGTMNSYEQYF
DNA: TGTGCCAGCCAAGGGACCATGAACTCCTACGAGCAGTACTTC

size: .
V: TRBV23-1
D: .
J: TRBJ2-6
length: 18
CDR3: CASSNGSTQQSRANVLTF
DNA: TGCGCCAGCAGTAACGGAAGTACGCAACAAAGTCGGGCCAACGTCCTGACTTTC

size: .
V: TRBV28
D: .
J: TRBJ2-2
length: 16
CDR3: CASSFKGMVSTGELFF
DNA: TGTGCCAGCAGTTTTAAGGGGATGGTGAGCACCGGGGAGCTGTTTTTT

size: once
V: TRBV10-2
D: TRBD2
J: TRBJ2-1
length: 16
CDR3: CASSESIAGERDEQFF
DNA: TGCGCCAGCAGTGAGTCGATAGCGGGGGAAAGGGATGAGCAGTTCTTC

size: .
V: TRBV7-9
D: .
J: TRBJ1-2
length: 13
CDR3: CASSFLPSDGYTF
DNA: TGTGCCAGCAGCTTTCTTCCCAGCGATGGCTACACCTTC

size: few
V: TRBV29-1
D: TRBD1
J: TRBJ2-2
length: 14
CDR3: CSALTGGGTGELFF
DNA: TGCAGCGCTCTCACAGGGGGAGGCACCGGGGAGCTGTTTTTT

size: .
V: TRBV29-1
D: .
J: TRBJ2-5
length: 16
CDR3: CSVEDRAGQYQETQYF
DNA: TGCAGCGTTGAAGATCGGGCAGGGCAGTACCAAGAGACCCAGTACTTC

size: .
V: TRBV27
D: TRBD1
J: TRBJ1-2
length: 15
CDR3: CASSPRQGAYLGYTF
DNA: TGTGCCAGCAGTCCCCGACAGGGGGCTTATTTGGGCTACACCTTC

size: .
V: TRBV5-4
D: .
J: TRBJ1-2
length: 13
CDR3: CASSHENNYGYTF
DNA: TGCGCCAGCAGCCATGAAAATAACTATGGCTACACCTTC

size: .
V: TRBV2
D: .
J: TRBJ1-1
length: 12
CDR3: CASSEAPPGAFF
DNA: TGTGCCAGCAGTGAAGCACCCCCCGGAGCTTTCTTT

size: .
V: TRBV27
D: .
J: TRBJ2-2
length: 12
CDR3: CASSLLAGELFF
DNA: TGTGCCAGCAGTTTATTAGCCGGGGAGCTGTTTTTT

size: .
V: TRBV6-5
D: TRBD2
J: TRBJ2-3
length: 15
CDR3: CASSLLAGLTDTQYF
DNA: TGTGCCAGCAGTTTACTAGCGGGACTAACAGATACGCAGTATTTT

size: .
V: TRBV2
D: TRBD1
J: TRBJ1-3
length: 14
CDR3: CASRTGGSGNTIYF
DNA: TGTGCCAGCAGGACAGGGGGCTCTGGAAACACCATATATTTT

size: once
V: TRBV27
D: TRBD1
J: TRBJ1-2
length: 12
CDR3: CASRTGFSGYTF
DNA: TGTGCCAGCCGGACAGGATTTTCGGGCTACACCTTC

size: .
V: TRBV20-1
D: .
J: TRBJ2-7
length: 11
CDR3: CSARVIYEQYF
DNA: TGCAGTGCTAGAGTAATCTACGAGCAGTACTTC